This is a list of T cell receptor beta chains from one sample in a study of cytomegalovirus exposure and HLA in healthy donors. Profiling relied on immunoSEQ multiplex PCR, and the TCRdb table lists in-frame clones only, not all of them. The sample yields about 74,000 clones, 85% to 95% seen once. Material: PBMCs. All receptors derive from a man between 18 and 35 years old in good health and CMV-seropositive. The CDR3 runs from the conserved cysteine through the conserved F or W. D genes are given only for firm matches. The size field is filled for only some rows; it gives once, few, many or a size class.

V	J	size	D	DNA	CDR3
TRBV29-1	TRBJ1-1	.	TRBD1	TGCAGCGTCCAAAAACTGCAGGGGGCGAACACTGAAGCTTTCTTT	CSVQKLQGANTEAFF
TRBV28	TRBJ2-7	once	TRBD2	TGTGCCACCTTGACTAGCGGGAGCTACGAGCAGTACTTC	CATLTSGSYEQYF
TRBV6-5	TRBJ2-7	.	TRBD2	TGTGCCAGCAGCCTAGGACTAGCGGGTTCCTACGAGCAGTACTTC	CASSLGLAGSYEQYF
TRBV28	TRBJ2-3	.	TRBD1	TGTGCCAGCAGCCTCCCGGGACAGGGAAGAGATACGCAGTATTTT	CASSLPGQGRDTQYF
TRBV7-9	TRBJ2-3	.	.	TGTGCCAGCAGCTTAGCGCGAGATACGCAGTATTTT	CASSLARDTQYF
TRBV5-1	TRBJ2-5	once	TRBD1	TGCGCCAGCAGTACGGGGACAGCCCTGAGGGAGACCCAGTACTTC	CASSTGTALRETQYF
TRBV6-5	TRBJ2-7	few	.	TGTGCCAGCAGACGAGACATCAGCTACGAGCAGTACTTC	CASRRDISYEQYF
TRBV25-1	TRBJ2-1	.	TRBD2	TGTGCCAGCCGATCTCTGGAGGGGACTAGCGGCTACAATGAGCAGTTCTTC	CASRSLEGTSGYNEQFF
TRBV18	TRBJ2-7	.	.	TGTGCCAGCTCACCTGCAGACTTCTACGAGCAGTACTTC	CASSPADFYEQYF
TRBV2	TRBJ1-2	.	.	TGTGCCAGCAGCCTGACAGAAGCTAACTATGGCTACACCTTC	CASSLTEANYGYTF
TRBV4-1	TRBJ1-2	.	TRBD1	TGCGCCAGCAGCCAAGATGGGACAGGGGGACGCTACACCTTC	CASSQDGTGGRYTF
TRBV28	TRBJ2-7	once	.	TGTGCCAGCAGTTTCCACAGCTACGAGCAGTACTTC	CASSFHSYEQYF
TRBV9	TRBJ2-3	.	.	TGTGCCAGCAGCCCTTCCGGAGGGTCTAGCACAGATACGCAGTATTTT	CASSPSGGSSTDTQYF
TRBV14	TRBJ2-7	.	.	TGTGCCAGCAGCCAAGATCGCCGCACGGGAGCTTCCTACGAGCAGTACTTC	CASSQDRRTGASYEQYF
TRBV11-2	TRBJ1-3	once	.	TGTGCCAGCAGCTTCTCCGAGGTACAGGCCCGATATTTT	CASSFSEVQARYF
TRBV9	TRBJ1-1	.	TRBD1	TGTGCCAGCAGCGCTGGACAGGGGGTTGAAGCTTTCTTT	CASSAGQGVEAFF
TRBV6-6	TRBJ2-4	.	TRBD1	TGTGCCAGCAGTGCCTACAGGGGAGCCAAAAACATTCAGTACTTC	CASSAYRGAKNIQYF
TRBV10-3	TRBJ1-2	.	TRBD1	TGTGCCATCAGTGAGGAGGGGGCTTTTGGGGGCTACACCTTC	CAISEEGAFGGYTF
TRBV6-1	TRBJ1-5	.	.	TGTGCCAGCACTTCAGGACGGGGACAGCCCCAGCATTTT	CASTSGRGQPQHF
TRBV7-6	TRBJ1-4	.	.	TGTGCCAGCAGCTATGGGCAGGCTAATGAAAAACTGTTTTTT	CASSYGQANEKLFF
TRBV27	TRBJ2-1	.	TRBD2	TGTGCCACTTCGACTAGCGGCTTCTACAATGAGCAGTTCTTC	CATSTSGFYNEQFF
TRBV5-1	TRBJ2-5	few	TRBD2	TGCGCCAGCAGCAGGGACAGGGGATCCCGGACTAGCGGGACGAAAGAGACCCAGTACTTC	CASSRDRGSRTSGTKETQYF
TRBV18	TRBJ2-1	.	TRBD1	TGTGCCAGCTCACCCCCGGGACAGGGGACTGCTGAGCAGTTCTTC	CASSPPGQGTAEQFF